These 13 T cell receptor beta chains came from one sample sequenced in a study of PD-1 blockade in mismatch repair-deficient tumors. Data came from immunoSEQ multiplex PCR; TCRdb stores just in-frame clones and leaves some out. The sample holds over 75,000 clones, over 70% seen once. The sample here was peripheral blood, taken 12 weeks after starting pembrolizumab. The receptors derive from an adult with mismatch repair-deficient cancer.

This CDR3 reads CASSSLPGRGTEAFF. The CDR3 bases are TGTGCCAGCAGCTCCCTTCCGGGACGAGGGACTGAAGCTTTCTTT. V gene TRBV7-3 combines with J gene TRBJ1-1; D is perhaps TRBD1 (5 bases). Deletions cut 4 bases from V and 5 bases from J, with 17 bases between. The CDR3 loop spans 15 amino acids. Germline V gives CDR1 SGHTA, CDR2 FQGTGA.

The gene calls are TRBV25-1 and TRBJ2-5; TRBD2 aligns across 11 bases. Germline V CDR1 and CDR2: MGHDK, SYGVNS. J gave up 4 bases and V 1 base, and 5 bases lay outside the gene matches. The CDR3 totals 16 residues. CDR3 DNA: TGTGCCAGCAGTGAATTTGGACTAGCGGGCGGAGAGACCCAGTACTTC. Translated: CASSEFGLAGGETQYF.

V is TRBV25-1 and J is TRBJ2-1; D perhaps matches TRBD2 (5 bases). This CDR3 has 14 amino acids. The V and J ends lost 3 bases and 8 bases respectively, with 14 bases between them. The germline gives CDR1 MGHDK, CDR2 SYGVNS. CDR3 protein: CASSDNLAGDEQFF. In DNA form, the CDR3 reads TGTGCCAGCAGTGATAATCTAGCCGGGGATGAGCAGTTCTTC.

The chain has TRBV10-3 and TRBJ2-7; 7 bases match TRBD2. V shed 3 bases and J 2 bases; nucleotides not matched to a gene: 7. CDR1 is ENHRY and CDR2 is SYGVKD in the germline V gene. CDR3 size: 15 residues. The CDR3, as DNA: TGTGCCATCAGTGATTCTGGCGGGAGCACCTACGAGCAGTACTTC. This encodes CAISDSGGSTYEQYF.

This rearrangement joins TRBV7-2 to TRBJ2-1; no definite D call. Trimming shortened V by 1 base and J by 7 bases, and 14 bases separated the two germline ends. CDR3 length equals 15 residues. Germline V lookup: CDR1 SGHTA, CDR2 FQGNSA. CDR3 sequence: CASSLEPTRWNEQFF. The CDR3 DNA is TGTGCCAGCAGCTTAGAGCCTACGCGGTGGAATGAGCAGTTCTTC.

The J gene is TRBJ2-3, the V gene TRBV4-3; D is uncertain. The germline V gene encodes CDR1 LGHNA and CDR2 YSLEER. This CDR3 has 16 amino acids. V lost 0 bases to trimming and J lost 4 bases, with 14 bases between them. The CDR3 region has the DNA TGCGCCAGCAGCCAAGATATGGCTTCCCGCGCAGATACGCAGTATTTT. It yields the protein CASSQDMASRADTQYF.

The chain has TRBV7-3 and TRBJ2-5; D tentatively fits TRBD1 or TRBD2 (6 bases each). V dropped 5 bases and J dropped 2 bases, with 18 bases sitting between them. There are 16 residues in the CDR3. CDR1 and CDR2 from the germline V gene are SGHTA and FQGTGA. The CDR3 DNA is TGTGCCAGCAGCCGAGGGGGGCAGGGCCCGCAAGAGACCCAGTACTTC. This translates into CASSRGGQGPQETQYF.

CDR3 sequence reads: CASTQIQGLNTEAFF. CDR3 sequence (DNA): TGTGCCAGCACCCAAATACAGGGATTAAACACTGAAGCTTTCTTT. V is TRBV6-6 and J is TRBJ1-1; a weak D match, TRBD1 (6 bases). CDR3 length equals 15 residues. The V end was cut by 7 bases, the J end by 2 bases, with 17 bases between. Looked up from germline, CDR1 is MNHNY and CDR2 is SVGAGI (reference sequence).

The J gene is TRBJ1-2, the V gene TRBV28, with 7 nucleotides matching TRBD1. There are 16 residues in the CDR3. Trimming took 3 bases from V and 4 from J; bases not matched to a gene: 11. Germline V lookup: CDR1 MDHEN, CDR2 SYDVKM. The CDR3 is CASSLTTGARSYGYTF. For the CDR3, the DNA is TGTGCCAGCAGTTTGACCACAGGGGCGAGAAGCTATGGCTACACCTTC.

This clone was observed once. The chain recombines TRBV4-2 with TRBJ2-1; tentative D call: TRBD2 (5 bases). V was pared by 0 bases and J by 7 bases, with 10 bases between. The CDR3 has 14 amino acids. The germline V gene encodes CDR1 LGHNA and CDR2 YNFKEQ. This CDR3 is CASSQDWQRNEQFF. The CDR3 DNA sequence: TGTGCCAGCAGCCAAGATTGGCAGCGGAATGAGCAGTTCTTC.

This clone was seen more than once but under ten times. The rearrangement joins TRBV29-1 to TRBJ2-2; D is unclear. Trimming stripped 1 base from V and 6 bases from J, with 0 bases between. Germline V lookup: CDR1 SQVTM, CDR2 ANQGSEA. The CDR3 loop spans 10 amino acids. The CDR3 is CSVEAGELFF. CDR3 coding DNA: TGCAGCGTTGAAGCCGGGGAGCTGTTTTTT.

The chain has TRBV19 and TRBJ2-6, with D maybe TRBD1 (6 bases). This CDR3 is built from 21 residues. Trimming left V 3 bases short and J 0 bases short, with 24 bases between. Germline CDR1 reads LNHDA; CDR2 reads SQIVND (reference sequence). The CDR3, as DNA: TGTGCCAGTAGTATCGCGGGCTGGGGTATACAGGGCGACTCTGGGGCCAACGTCCTGACTTTC. Translating it yields CASSIAGWGIQGDSGANVLTF.

The CDR3 bases are TGTGCCAGCAGCTTACAGAGCGGGAGAGGCTATGAGCAGTTCTTC. This sequence encodes CASSLQSGRGYEQFF. This rearrangement joins TRBV11-3 to TRBJ2-1, with 8 bases aligning to TRBD2. J lost 8 bases, V lost 2 bases, and 8 bases had no gene match. The CDR3 has 15 residues. Per germline, CDR1 SGHNT and CDR2 YENEEA.